This T cell receptor beta chain was sequenced in a study of T cell repertoires in cytomegalovirus infection. On the study more broadly: CMV epitopes that were recently identified and HLA-C-restricted were used alongside well-studied HLA-B-restricted ones. Both a matching HLA type and CMV infection were indicated by public TCR beta signatures.

V lost 0 bases, J lost 3 bases, and 10 bases lay in between. In germline, CDR1 is MNHEY, CDR2 SVGAGI. The CDR3 length is 15 residues. Of note for this clonotype: Its target is not known.

MiXCR, run by TCRdb on the reads, gives a single entry per CDR3 protein. The table includes some 480,000 distinct CDR3 sequences, roughly a third detected once. The sample in question was cultured PBMCs, obtained from culture after CMV antigen stimulation. This sequence joins TRBV6-5 and TRBJ2-3; tentative D call: TRBD2 (6 bases). The TCR sequence derives from a human donor in good health (CMV status not recorded). Some clones in this sample may be carry-over from other donors' samples. The CDR3, as DNA: TGTGCCAGCAGTTACTCGGAGGGTGGGACAGATACGCAGTATTTT. It codes for CASSYSEGGTDTQYF.